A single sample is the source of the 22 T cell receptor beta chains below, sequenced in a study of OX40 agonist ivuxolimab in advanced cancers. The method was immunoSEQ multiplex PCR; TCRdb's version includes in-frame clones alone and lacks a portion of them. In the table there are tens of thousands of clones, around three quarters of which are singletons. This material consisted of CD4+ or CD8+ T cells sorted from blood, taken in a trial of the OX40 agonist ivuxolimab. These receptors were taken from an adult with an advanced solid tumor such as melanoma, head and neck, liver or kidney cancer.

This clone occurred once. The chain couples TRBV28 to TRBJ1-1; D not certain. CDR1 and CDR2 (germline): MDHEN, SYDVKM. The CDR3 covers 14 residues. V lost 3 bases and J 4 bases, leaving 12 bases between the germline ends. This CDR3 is CASSFVGLPTEAFF. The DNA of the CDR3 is TGTGCCAGCAGTTTCGTAGGGCTTCCCACTGAAGCTTTCTTT.

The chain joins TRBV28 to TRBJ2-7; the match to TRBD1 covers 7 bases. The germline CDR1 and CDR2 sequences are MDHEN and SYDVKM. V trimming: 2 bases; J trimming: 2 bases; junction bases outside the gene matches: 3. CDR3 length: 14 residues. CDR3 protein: CASSLPDRAYEQYF. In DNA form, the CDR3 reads TGTGCCAGCAGTTTACCTGACAGGGCCTACGAGCAGTACTTC.

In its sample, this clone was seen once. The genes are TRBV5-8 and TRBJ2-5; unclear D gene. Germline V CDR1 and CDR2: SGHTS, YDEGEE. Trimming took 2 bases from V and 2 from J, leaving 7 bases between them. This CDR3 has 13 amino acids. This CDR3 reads CASSFGRQETQYF. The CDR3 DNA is TGTGCCAGCAGCTTTGGACGGCAAGAGACCCAGTACTTC.

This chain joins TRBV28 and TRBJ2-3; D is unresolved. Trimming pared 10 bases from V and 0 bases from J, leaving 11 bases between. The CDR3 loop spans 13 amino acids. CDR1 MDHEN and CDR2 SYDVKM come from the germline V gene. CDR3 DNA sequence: TGTGCCACCATGATCCCTAGCACAGATACGCAGTATTTT. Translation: CATMIPSTDTQYF.

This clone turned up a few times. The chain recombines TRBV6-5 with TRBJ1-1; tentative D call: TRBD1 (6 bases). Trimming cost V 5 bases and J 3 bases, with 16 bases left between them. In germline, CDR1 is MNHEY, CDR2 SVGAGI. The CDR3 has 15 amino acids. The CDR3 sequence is CASSIRPRGDTEAFF. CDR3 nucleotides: TGTGCCAGCAGTATCCGGCCAAGGGGGGACACTGAAGCTTTCTTT.

CDR3 coding DNA: TGTGCCACTGGAGCCGAAAAACTGTTTTTT. This encodes CATGAEKLFF. The chain carries TRBV6-1 and TRBJ1-4; unclear D gene. The CDR3 is made up of 10 amino acids. Trimming stripped 10 bases from V and 8 bases from J, with 8 bases between. CDR1 is MNHNS and CDR2 is SASEGT in the germline V gene.

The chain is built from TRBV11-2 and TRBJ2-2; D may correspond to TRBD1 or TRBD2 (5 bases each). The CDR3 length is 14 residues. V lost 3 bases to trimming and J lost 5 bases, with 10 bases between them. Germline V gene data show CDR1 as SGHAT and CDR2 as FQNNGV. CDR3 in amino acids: CASSLGVGTGELFF. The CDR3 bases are TGTGCCAGCAGCTTGGGGGTCGGGACCGGGGAGCTGTTTTTT. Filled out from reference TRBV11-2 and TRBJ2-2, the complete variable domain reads EAGVAQSPRYKIIEKRQSVAFWCNPISGHATLYWYQQILGQGPKLLIQFQNNGVVDDSQLPKDRFSAERLKGVDSTLKIQPAKLEDSAVYLCASSLGVGTGELFFGEGSRLTVL.

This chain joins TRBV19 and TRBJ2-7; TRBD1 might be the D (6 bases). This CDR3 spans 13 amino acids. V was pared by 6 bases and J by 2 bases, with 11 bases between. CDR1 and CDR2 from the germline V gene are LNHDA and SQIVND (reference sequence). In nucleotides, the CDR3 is TGTGCCAGTAGCCCGGACAGTCCCTACGAGCAGTACTTC. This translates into CASSPDSPYEQYF.

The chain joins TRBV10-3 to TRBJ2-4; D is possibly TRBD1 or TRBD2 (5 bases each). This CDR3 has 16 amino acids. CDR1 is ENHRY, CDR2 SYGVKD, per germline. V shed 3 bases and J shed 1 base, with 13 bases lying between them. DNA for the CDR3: TGTGCCATCAGTGATGGGACCCAAGAGGCCAAAAACATTCAGTACTTC. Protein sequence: CAISDGTQEAKNIQYF.

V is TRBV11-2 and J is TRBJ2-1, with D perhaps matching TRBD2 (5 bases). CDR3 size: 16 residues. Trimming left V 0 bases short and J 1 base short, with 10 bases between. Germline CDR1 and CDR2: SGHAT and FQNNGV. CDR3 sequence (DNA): TGTGCCAGCAGCTTAGATCCGGACTTGTCCTACAATGAGCAGTTCTTC. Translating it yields CASSLDPDLSYNEQFF.

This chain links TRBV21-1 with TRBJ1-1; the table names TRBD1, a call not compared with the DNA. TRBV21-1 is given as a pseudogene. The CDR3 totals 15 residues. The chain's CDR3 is CASSAPTETVAEAFF. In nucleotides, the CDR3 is TGTGCCAGCAGCGCCCCAACAGAGACGGTGGCTGAAGCTTTCTTT.

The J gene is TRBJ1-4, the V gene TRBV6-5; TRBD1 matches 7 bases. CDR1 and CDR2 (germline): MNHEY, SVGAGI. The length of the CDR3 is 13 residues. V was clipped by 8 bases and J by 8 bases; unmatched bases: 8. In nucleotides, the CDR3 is TGTGCCAGCGCAGCAGGGGGAAGGGAAAAACTGTTTTTT. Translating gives CASAAGGREKLFF.

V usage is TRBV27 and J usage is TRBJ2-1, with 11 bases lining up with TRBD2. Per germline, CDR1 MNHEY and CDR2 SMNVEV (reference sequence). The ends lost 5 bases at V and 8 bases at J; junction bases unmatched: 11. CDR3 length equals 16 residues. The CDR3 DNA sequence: TGTGCCAGCAGTGTCTCCTTTCTAGCGGGAGGCCATGAGCAGTTCTTC. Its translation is CASSVSFLAGGHEQFF.

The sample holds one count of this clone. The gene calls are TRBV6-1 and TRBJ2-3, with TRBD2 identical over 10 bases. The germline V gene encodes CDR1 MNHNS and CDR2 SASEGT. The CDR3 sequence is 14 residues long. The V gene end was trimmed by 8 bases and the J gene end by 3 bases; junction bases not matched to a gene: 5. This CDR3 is CASQPGLATDTQYF. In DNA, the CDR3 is TGTGCCAGCCAGCCGGGACTAGCGACAGATACGCAGTATTTT.

The CDR3 coding sequence is TGTGCCTGGAGTGTTGTGGGGAATTCACCCCTCCACTTT. Translating it yields CAWSVVGNSPLHF. The chain has TRBV30 and TRBJ1-6; D is ambiguous. V shed 0 bases and J shed 7 bases, with 7 bases lying between them. The CDR3 spans 13 residues. Per germline, CDR1 GTSNPN and CDR2 SVGIG (reference sequence).

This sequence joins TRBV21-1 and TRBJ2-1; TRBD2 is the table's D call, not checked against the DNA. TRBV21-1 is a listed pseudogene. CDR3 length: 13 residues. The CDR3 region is CASSAIRSNEQFF. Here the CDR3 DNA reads TGTGCCAGCAGCGCTATACGGAGTAATGAGCAGTTCTTC.

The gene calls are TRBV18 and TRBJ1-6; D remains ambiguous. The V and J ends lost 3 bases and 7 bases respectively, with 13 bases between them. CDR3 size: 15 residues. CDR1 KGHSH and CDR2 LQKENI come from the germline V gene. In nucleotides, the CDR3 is TGTGCCAGCTCACCTGACACGCAACCCAATTCACCCCTCCACTTT. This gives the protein CASSPDTQPNSPLHF.

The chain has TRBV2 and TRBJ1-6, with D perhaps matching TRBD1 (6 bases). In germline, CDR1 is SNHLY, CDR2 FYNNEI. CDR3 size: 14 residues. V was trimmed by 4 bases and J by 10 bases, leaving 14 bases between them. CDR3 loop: CASSATGRDSPLHF. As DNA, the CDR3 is TGTGCCAGCAGTGCGACAGGAAGGGACTCACCCCTCCACTTT.

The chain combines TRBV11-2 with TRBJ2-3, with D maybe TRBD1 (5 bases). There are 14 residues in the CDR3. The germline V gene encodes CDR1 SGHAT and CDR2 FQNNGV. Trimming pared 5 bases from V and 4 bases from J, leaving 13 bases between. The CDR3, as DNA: TGTGCCAGCAGCCACAGGCTCGTCGCAGATACGCAGTATTTT. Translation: CASSHRLVADTQYF. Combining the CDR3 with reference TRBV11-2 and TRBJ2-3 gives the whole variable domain EAGVAQSPRYKIIEKRQSVAFWCNPISGHATLYWYQQILGQGPKLLIQFQNNGVVDDSQLPKDRFSAERLKGVDSTLKIQPAKLEDSAVYLCASSHRLVADTQYFGPGTRLTVL.

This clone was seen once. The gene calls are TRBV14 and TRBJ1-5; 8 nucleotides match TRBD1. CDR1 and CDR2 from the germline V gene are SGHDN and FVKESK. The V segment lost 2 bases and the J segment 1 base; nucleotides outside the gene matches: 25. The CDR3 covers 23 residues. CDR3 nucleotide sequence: TGTGCCAGCAGCCAACCACCTCCCCAGGTACAGGGGGGCGATTTGGAAAGCAATCAGCCCCAGCATTTT. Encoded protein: CASSQPPPQVQGGDLESNQPQHF.

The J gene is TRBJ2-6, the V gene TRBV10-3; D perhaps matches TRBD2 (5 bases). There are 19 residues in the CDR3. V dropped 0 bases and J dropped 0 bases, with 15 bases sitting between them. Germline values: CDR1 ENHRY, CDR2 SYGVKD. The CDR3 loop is CAISESIGLSSSGANVLTF. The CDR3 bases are TGTGCCATCAGTGAGTCGATCGGACTGTCAAGCTCTGGGGCCAACGTCCTGACTTTC.

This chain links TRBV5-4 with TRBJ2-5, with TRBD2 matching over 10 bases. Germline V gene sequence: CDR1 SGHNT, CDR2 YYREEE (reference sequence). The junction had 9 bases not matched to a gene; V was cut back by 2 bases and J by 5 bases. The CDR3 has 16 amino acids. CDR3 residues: CASSFLSGRADETQYF. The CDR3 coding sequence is TGTGCCAGCAGCTTTCTCAGCGGGAGGGCGGATGAGACCCAGTACTTC.